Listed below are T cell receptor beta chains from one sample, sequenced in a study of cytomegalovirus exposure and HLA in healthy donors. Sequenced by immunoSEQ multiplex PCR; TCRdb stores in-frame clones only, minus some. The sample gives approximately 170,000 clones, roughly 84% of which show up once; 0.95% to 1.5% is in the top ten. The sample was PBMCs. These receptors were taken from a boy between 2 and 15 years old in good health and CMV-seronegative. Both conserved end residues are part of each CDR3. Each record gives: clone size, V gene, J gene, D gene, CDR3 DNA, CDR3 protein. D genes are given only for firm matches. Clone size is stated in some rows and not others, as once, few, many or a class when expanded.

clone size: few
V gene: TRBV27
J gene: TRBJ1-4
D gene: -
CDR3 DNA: TGTGCCAGCACTAGCAGCGAGAATGAAAAACTGTTTTTT
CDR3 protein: CASTSSENEKLFF

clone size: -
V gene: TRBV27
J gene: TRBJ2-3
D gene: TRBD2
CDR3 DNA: TGTGCCAGCAGTCCAGGGACTAGCGGTTATACGCAGTATTTT
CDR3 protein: CASSPGTSGYTQYF

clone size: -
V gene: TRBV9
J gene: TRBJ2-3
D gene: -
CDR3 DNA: TGTGCCAGCAGCGTCAGGCCGGGACTCACAGATACGCAGTATTTT
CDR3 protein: CASSVRPGLTDTQYF

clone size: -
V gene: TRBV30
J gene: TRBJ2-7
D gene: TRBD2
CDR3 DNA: TGTGCCTGGGCTACCCCGGGACTAGCGGGAGGCTCCGAGCAGTACTTC
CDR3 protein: CAWATPGLAGGSEQYF

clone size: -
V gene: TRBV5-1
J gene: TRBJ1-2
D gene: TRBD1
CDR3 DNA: TGCGCCAGCAGCTCTTCCTGGGGACAGGGGGACTATGGCTACACCTTC
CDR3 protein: CASSSSWGQGDYGYTF

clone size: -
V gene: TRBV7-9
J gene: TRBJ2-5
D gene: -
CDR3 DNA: TGTGCCAGCAGCCAGGGGACCTACGGGGAGACCCAGTACTTC
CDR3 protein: CASSQGTYGETQYF

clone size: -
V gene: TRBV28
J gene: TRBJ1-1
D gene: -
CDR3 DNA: TGTGCCACCCGAGACCCCAGGGTAAGGACTGAAGCTTTCTTT
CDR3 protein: CATRDPRVRTEAFF

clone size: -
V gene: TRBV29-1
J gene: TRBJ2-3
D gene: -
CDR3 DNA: TGCAGCGTTCCGGGACACGAAAACGCTAGCACAGATACGCAGTATTTT
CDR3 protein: CSVPGHENASTDTQYF

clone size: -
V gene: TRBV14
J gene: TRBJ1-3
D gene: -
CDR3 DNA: TGTGCCAGCAGCCAAGGACGCGGGACCACCATATATTTT
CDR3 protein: CASSQGRGTTIYF

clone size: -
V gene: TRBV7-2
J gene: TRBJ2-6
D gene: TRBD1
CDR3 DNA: TGTGCCAGCAGCTTAGAGGGACAGGGTTCTGGGGCCAACGTCCTGACTTTC
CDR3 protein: CASSLEGQGSGANVLTF

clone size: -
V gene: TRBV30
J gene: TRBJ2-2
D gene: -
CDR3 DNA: TGTGCCTGGAGTGCAGGCGGGGAGCTGTTTTTT
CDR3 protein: CAWSAGGELFF

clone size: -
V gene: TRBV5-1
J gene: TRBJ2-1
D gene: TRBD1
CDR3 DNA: TGCGCCAGCAGCGGAACGACACCGGGACAGGACCCCTACAATGAGCAGTTCTTC
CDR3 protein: CASSGTTPGQDPYNEQFF

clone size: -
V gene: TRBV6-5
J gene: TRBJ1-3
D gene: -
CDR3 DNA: TGTGCCAGCAGACTTGACAGGAGCTCTGGAAACACCATATATTTT
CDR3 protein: CASRLDRSSGNTIYF

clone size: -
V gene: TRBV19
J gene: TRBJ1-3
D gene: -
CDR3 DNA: TGTGCCAGTAGTGCGACAGTCTCCTCTGGAAACACCATATATTTT
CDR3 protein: CASSATVSSGNTIYF

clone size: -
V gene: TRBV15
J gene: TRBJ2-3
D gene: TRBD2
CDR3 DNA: TGTGCCACCAGCAGTCGAGCGGGACTCACAGATACGCAGTATTTT
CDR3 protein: CATSSRAGLTDTQYF

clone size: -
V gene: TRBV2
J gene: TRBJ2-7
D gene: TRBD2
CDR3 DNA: TGTGCCAGCAGTCCTCCAGCGGGAGGTGAGCAGTACTTC
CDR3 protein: CASSPPAGGEQYF

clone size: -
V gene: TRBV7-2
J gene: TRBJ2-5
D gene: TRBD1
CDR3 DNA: TGTGCCAGCAGCTTAGACAGGGGGCGTGAGACCCAGTACTTC
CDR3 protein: CASSLDRGRETQYF

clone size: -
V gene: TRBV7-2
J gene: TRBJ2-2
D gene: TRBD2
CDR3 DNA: TGTGCCAGCAGCCGTGTGACGGGGGGGTCGAACACCGGGGAGCTGTTTTTT
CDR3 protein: CASSRVTGGSNTGELFF

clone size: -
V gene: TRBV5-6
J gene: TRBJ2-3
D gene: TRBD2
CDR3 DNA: TGTGCCAGCAGCCCGAGACTAGCATCGCAGTATTTT
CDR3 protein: CASSPRLASQYF

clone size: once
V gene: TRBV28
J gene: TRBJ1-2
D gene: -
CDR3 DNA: TGTGCCAGCAGTTTCTTACAGCCCAACTATGGCTACACCTTC
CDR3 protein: CASSFLQPNYGYTF

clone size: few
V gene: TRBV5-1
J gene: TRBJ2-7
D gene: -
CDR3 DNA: TGCGCCAGCAGCTTAGGCCCTAGGACCTACGAGCAGTACTTC
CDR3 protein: CASSLGPRTYEQYF

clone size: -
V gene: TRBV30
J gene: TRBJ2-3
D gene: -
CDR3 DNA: TGTGCCTGGAGTTACTCTAGCACAGATACGCAGTATTTT
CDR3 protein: CAWSYSSTDTQYF

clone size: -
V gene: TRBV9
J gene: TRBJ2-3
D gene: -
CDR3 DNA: TGTGCCAGCAGCGTTATCGAGGGGGTAACAGATACGCAGTATTTT
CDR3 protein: CASSVIEGVTDTQYF

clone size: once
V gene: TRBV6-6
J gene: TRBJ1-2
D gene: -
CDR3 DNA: TGTGCCAGCAGTTACCCCGGGGGAGATGGCTACACCTTC
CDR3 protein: CASSYPGGDGYTF

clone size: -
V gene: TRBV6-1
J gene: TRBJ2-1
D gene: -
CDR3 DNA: TGTGCCAGCAGTGAACCCGGGGGGCCTAACAATGAGCAGTTCTTC
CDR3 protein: CASSEPGGPNNEQFF

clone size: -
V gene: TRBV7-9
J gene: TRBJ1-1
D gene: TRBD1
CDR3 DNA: TGTGCCAGCAGCTCCGGGACAGGAGGTATTTTGAACACTGAAGCTTTCTTT
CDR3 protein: CASSSGTGGILNTEAFF

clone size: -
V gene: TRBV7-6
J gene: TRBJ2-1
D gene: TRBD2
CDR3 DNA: TGTGCCAGCAGCGCAGAACTAGCGACCTCCTACAATGAGCAGTTCTTC
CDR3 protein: CASSAELATSYNEQFF

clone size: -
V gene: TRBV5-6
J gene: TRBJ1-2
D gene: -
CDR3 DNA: TGTGCCAGCAGCTTGGCAGGGGACTATGGCTACACCTTC
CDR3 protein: CASSLAGDYGYTF

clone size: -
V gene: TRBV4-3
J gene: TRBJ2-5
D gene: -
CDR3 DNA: TGCGCCAGCAGCCAAGATCTGGAACAGGGCGTTCAAGAGACCCAGTACTTC
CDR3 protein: CASSQDLEQGVQETQYF

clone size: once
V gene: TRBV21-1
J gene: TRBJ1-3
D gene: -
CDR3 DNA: TGTGCCAGCAGCAAACTTGGCCAGGGGAGGGAAAACACCATATATTTT
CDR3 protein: CASSKLGQGRENTIYF

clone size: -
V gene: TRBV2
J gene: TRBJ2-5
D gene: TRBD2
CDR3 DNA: TGTGCCAGCAGTGAAGGCCGGGGGGGCCGGCAAGAGACCCAGTACTTC
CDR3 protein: CASSEGRGGRQETQYF

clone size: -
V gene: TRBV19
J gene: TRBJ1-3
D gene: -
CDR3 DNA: TGTGCCAGTACCCATCTGGGCGGGAACACCATATATTTT
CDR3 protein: CASTHLGGNTIYF

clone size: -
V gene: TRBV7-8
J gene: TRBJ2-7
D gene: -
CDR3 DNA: TGTGCCAGCAGTTTCAGCCGAGGCAACTACGAGCAGTACTTC
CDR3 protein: CASSFSRGNYEQYF

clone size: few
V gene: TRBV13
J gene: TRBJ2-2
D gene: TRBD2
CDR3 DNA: TGTGCCAGCAGCCTACGAAGACTAGCGGGGGCGAACACCGGGGAGCTGTTTTTT
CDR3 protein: CASSLRRLAGANTGELFF

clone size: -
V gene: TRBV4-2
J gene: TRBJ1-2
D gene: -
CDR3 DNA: TGTGCCAGCAGCCAAGAGAGCGGGGCTCCGGGGGGCTACACCTTC
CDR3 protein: CASSQESGAPGGYTF

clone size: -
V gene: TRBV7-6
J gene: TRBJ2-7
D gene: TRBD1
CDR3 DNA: TGTGCCAGCAGCCCCGGGACAGTGGCGGCCCAGGCCTACGAGCAGTACTTC
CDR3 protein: CASSPGTVAAQAYEQYF

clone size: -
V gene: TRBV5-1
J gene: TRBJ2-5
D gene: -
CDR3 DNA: TGCGCCAACAGCTTGGAGGGACTCATATCTCAAGAGACCCAGTACTTC
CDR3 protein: CANSLEGLISQETQYF

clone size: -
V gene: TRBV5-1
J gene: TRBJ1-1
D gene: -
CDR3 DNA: TGCGCCAGCTCACCACGAGCAGGGTTCCCCGAAGCTTTCTTT
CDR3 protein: CASSPRAGFPEAFF

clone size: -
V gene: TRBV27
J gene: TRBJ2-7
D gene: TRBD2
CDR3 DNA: TGTGCCAGCAGTCGACTAGCGGGACCCTCCTACGAGCAGTACTTC
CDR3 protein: CASSRLAGPSYEQYF

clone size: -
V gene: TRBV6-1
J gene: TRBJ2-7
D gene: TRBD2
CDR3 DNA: TGTGCCAGCAGTGAAGTACTAGCGGGACCCTACGAGCAGTACTTC
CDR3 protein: CASSEVLAGPYEQYF

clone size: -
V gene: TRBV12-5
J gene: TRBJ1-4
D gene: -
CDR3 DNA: TGTGCTAGTGAGCGGGATCTCGGGGAAAAACTGTTTTTT
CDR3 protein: CASERDLGEKLFF

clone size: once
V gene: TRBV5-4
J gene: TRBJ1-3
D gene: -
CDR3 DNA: TGTGCCAGCAGCGCCGACAGAAACTCTGGAAACACCATATATTTT
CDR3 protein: CASSADRNSGNTIYF

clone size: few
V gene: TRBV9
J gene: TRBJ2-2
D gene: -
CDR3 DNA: TGTGCCAGCAGCGCCCAGGGGCACGGGGAGCTGTTTTTT
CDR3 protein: CASSAQGHGELFF

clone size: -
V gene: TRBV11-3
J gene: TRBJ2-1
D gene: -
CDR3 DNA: TGTGCCAGCAGCTTCGCGGGGGCAGGATCCTACAATGAGCAGTTCTTC
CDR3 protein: CASSFAGAGSYNEQFF

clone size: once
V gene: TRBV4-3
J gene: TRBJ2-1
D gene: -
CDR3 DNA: TGCGCCAGCAGCCAGAGTGACTTTAACTCCTACAATGAGCAGTTCTTC
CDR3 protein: CASSQSDFNSYNEQFF

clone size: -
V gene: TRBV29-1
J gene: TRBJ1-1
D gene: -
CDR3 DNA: TGCAGCGTTGCCCCTTACCCCGCAGGACAACCAGAAGCTTTCTTT
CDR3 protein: CSVAPYPAGQPEAFF

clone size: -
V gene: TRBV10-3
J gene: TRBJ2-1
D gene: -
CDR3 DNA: TGTGCCATCAGTGCTTTACAGGGTAATGAGCAGTTCTTC
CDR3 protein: CAISALQGNEQFF

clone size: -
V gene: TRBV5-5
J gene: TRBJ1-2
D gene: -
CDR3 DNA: TGTGCCAGCAGCGTGCAGGACAGTTCTTTCGGAAGCTATGGCTACACCTTC
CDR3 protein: CASSVQDSSFGSYGYTF

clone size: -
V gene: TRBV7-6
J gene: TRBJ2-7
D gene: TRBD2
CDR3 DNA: TGTGCCAGCAGTAACAGGACTAGCGGGAGAAGGTCCGAGCAGTACTTC
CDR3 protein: CASSNRTSGRRSEQYF

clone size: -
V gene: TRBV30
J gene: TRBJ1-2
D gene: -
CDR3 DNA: TGTGCCTGGGCAGGGGCCCCCTATGGCTACACCTTC
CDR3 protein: CAWAGAPYGYTF

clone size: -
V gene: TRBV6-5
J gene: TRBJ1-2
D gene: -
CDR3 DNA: TGTGCCAGCAGTTACGACACCTCAGCTAACTATGGCTACACCTTC
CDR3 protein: CASSYDTSANYGYTF

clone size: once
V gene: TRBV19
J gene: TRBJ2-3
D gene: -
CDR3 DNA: TGTGCCAGTACAGGCAGCTACACAGATACGCAGTATTTT
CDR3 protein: CASTGSYTDTQYF

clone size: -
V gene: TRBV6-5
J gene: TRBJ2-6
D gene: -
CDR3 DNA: TGTGCCAGCAGTTACCGCCCAGGGAATGGGGCCAACGTCCTGACTTTC
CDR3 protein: CASSYRPGNGANVLTF

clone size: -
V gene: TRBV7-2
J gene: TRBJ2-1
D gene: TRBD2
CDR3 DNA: TGTGCCAGCAGCCAAGGACTAGCGGACTACAATGAGCAGTTCTTC
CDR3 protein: CASSQGLADYNEQFF

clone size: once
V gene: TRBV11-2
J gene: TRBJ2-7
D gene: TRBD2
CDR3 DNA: TGTGCCAGCAGCTTAGCGGCGGGAGCTACGTACGAGCAGTACTTC
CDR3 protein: CASSLAAGATYEQYF

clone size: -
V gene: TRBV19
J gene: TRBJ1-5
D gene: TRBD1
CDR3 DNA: TGTGCCAGTAGCGGGGACAGGGGGCTACTGGGCAATCAGCCCCAGCATTTT
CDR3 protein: CASSGDRGLLGNQPQHF

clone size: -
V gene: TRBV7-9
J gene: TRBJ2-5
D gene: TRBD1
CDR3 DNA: TGTGCCAGCAGTTCCTACCCGGGACAGGGGGCGAGAGTGAAAGAGACCCAGTACTTC
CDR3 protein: CASSSYPGQGARVKETQYF

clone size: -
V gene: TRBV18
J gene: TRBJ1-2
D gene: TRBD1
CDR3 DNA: TGTGCCAGCTCCCCGGACAGGGGCCCTGGCTACACCTTC
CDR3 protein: CASSPDRGPGYTF

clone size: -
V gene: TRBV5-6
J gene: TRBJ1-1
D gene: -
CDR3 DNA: TGTGCCAGCAGCTTGGAGCAGGGCGCCTTT
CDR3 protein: CASSLEQGAF

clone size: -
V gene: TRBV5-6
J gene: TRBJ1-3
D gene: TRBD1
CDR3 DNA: TGTGCCAGCAGCCGAAGGACAGGAACCATCTCTGGAAACACCATATATTTT
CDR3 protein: CASSRRTGTISGNTIYF